The 17 T cell receptor beta chains presented below share a single source sample, sequenced in a study of glioma-infiltrating T cells after dendritic cell vaccination. Sequencing used immunoSEQ multiplex PCR; TCRdb keeps in-frame clones, though not all of them. Here the sample spans under 100,000 clones, approximately 81% being singletons. The sample in question was blood, obtained before dendritic cell vaccination. The source is a human donor with glioblastoma.

This chain connects TRBV9 to TRBJ2-2, with D tentatively TRBD2 (5 bases). CDR3 length: 14 amino acids. Germline V gene data show CDR1 as SGDLS and CDR2 as YYNGEE. Trimming shortened V by 3 bases and J by 5 bases, and 11 bases separated the two germline ends. The CDR3 spells CASSALVWTGELFF. CDR3 in DNA: TGTGCCAGCAGCGCACTAGTGTGGACCGGGGAGCTGTTTTTT.

The rearrangement links TRBV30 to TRBJ1-2, with D perhaps TRBD1 (6 bases). The V and J ends lost 2 bases and 10 bases respectively, with 14 bases between them. This CDR3 contains 12 residues. Germline CDR1 GTSNPN, CDR2 SVGIG (reference sequence). CDR3: CAWSPGHDIYTF. DNA for the CDR3: TGTGCCTGGAGTCCGGGACACGATATCTACACCTTC.

The rearrangement joins TRBV10-2 to TRBJ1-2; no definite D call. In germline, CDR1 is WSHSY, CDR2 SAAADI. With 1 base removed from V and 0 bases from J, the gap between germline ends came to 12 bases. This CDR3 is 16 amino acids long. The CDR3, as DNA: TGCGCCAGCAGTGAGTTGGGAGGTGTACCTAACTATGGCTACACCTTC. Protein: CASSELGGVPNYGYTF.

The chain couples TRBV5-7 to TRBJ1-4; possible D gene TRBD1, 5 bases. TRBV5-7 is an ORF, and what it does is uncertain. V gave up 5 bases and J gave up 0 bases, with 17 bases separating them. The CDR3 covers 17 residues. The CDR3 DNA follows: TGTGCCAGCAGTCCCCGGGGGGGGGATGCAACTAATGAAAAACTGTTTTTT. It codes for CASSPRGGDATNEKLFF.

J is TRBJ2-7 and V is TRBV28; D is possibly TRBD1 (5 bases). The V gene lost 3 bases and the J gene lost 0 bases, with 15 bases spanning the gap. Germline assignment: CDR1 MDHEN and CDR2 SYDVKM. This CDR3 region has 16 residues. The CDR3: CASSFRQTVLSYEQYF. CDR3 nucleotide sequence: TGTGCCAGCAGTTTTCGACAGACAGTTCTCTCCTACGAGCAGTACTTC.

J is TRBJ2-7 and V is TRBV5-1; tentative D call: TRBD1 (6 bases). This CDR3 spans 14 amino acids. Germline CDR1 and CDR2: SGHRS and YFSETQ. Trimming cost V 0 bases and J 4 bases, with 11 bases left between them. The CDR3 loop is CASSLVGQPYEQYF. The CDR3 DNA reads as TGCGCCAGCAGCTTGGTGGGACAACCATACGAGCAGTACTTC.

The genes are TRBV18 and TRBJ2-1; TRBD2 matches 8 bases. J was trimmed by 2 bases and V by 2 bases; bases with no gene match: 2. Germline lookup yields CDR1 KGHSH and CDR2 LQKENI. This CDR3 region has 15 residues. The CDR3 sequence is CASSPTLAAYNEQFF. The CDR3 coding sequence is TGTGCCAGCTCACCAACACTAGCGGCCTACAATGAGCAGTTCTTC.

The J gene is TRBJ1-5, the V gene TRBV18; a weak D match, TRBD1 (5 bases). The germline V and J ends were trimmed by 3 bases and 5 bases, with 17 bases remaining between them. The CDR3 contains 16 residues. CDR1 and CDR2 from the germline V gene are KGHSH and LQKENI. CDR3 protein: CASSPIAGPGDQPQHF. CDR3 DNA: TGTGCCAGCTCACCTATAGCAGGGCCGGGAGATCAGCCCCAGCATTTT.

The chain combines TRBV27 with TRBJ1-2, with D possibly matching TRBD1 (5 bases). Germline CDR1 and CDR2: MNHEY and SMNVEV (reference sequence). The V gene lost 5 bases and the J gene lost 8 bases, with 18 bases spanning the gap. The CDR3 runs 14 residues. The CDR3: CASSGGQGWKGYTF. In DNA form, the CDR3 reads TGTGCCAGCAGTGGAGGGCAGGGTTGGAAGGGCTACACCTTC.

This chain joins TRBV6-1 and TRBJ1-5; maybe TRBD1 (6 bases). Trimming cost V 2 bases and J 3 bases, with 11 bases left between them. The CDR3 is 15 amino acids. CDR1 and CDR2 (germline): MNHNS, SASEGT. In DNA, the CDR3 is TGTGCCAGCAGTGAAACTGGACAGTACAATCAGCCCCAGCATTTT. Amino acid sequence: CASSETGQYNQPQHF.

This clone is a singleton in its sample. The chain couples TRBV2 to TRBJ2-7; 7 bases agree with TRBD2. The CDR3 loop spans 13 amino acids. The junction had 6 bases not matched to a gene; V was cut back by 8 bases and J by 2 bases. Germline V gene sequence: CDR1 SNHLY, CDR2 FYNNEI. DNA for the CDR3: TGTGCCAGCCTAAGCGGGGTAACCTACGAGCAGTACTTC. Its translation: CASLSGVTYEQYF.

The chain has TRBV6-1 and TRBJ2-2; D is uncertain. The length of the CDR3 is 15 residues. Germline V gene data show CDR1 as MNHNS and CDR2 as SASEGT. With 4 bases removed from V and 3 bases from J, the gap between germline ends came to 12 bases. As DNA, the CDR3 is TGTGCCAGCAGTGGTTATTTGTCGGACACCGGGGAGCTGTTTTTT. Translating gives CASSGYLSDTGELFF.

The chain has TRBV19 and TRBJ2-7; D is ambiguous. The CDR3 runs 13 residues. Germline CDR1 is LNHDA and CDR2 is SQIVND (reference sequence). Trimming stripped 3 bases from V and 4 bases from J, with 10 bases between. CDR3 sequence (DNA): TGTGCCAGTAGTATGAGTATCCTGTACGAGCAGTACTTC. Translating it yields CASSMSILYEQYF.

The CDR3 reads CAISPRGTGEYNEQFF. The CDR3 nucleotides are TGTGCCATCAGCCCACGGGGGACAGGGGAATACAATGAGCAGTTCTTC. The rearrangement links TRBV10-3 to TRBJ2-1, with 10 bases fitting TRBD1. Per the germline V gene, CDR1 is ENHRY and CDR2 is SYGVKD. The CDR3 is 16 amino acids. Trimming took 6 bases from V and 4 from J; bases not matched to a gene: 9.

The CDR3 nucleotides are TGTGCCAGCAGTGGGCGGGGGGGGCTAGGTTCCTACGAGCAGTACTTC. The encoded protein is CASSGRGGLGSYEQYF. The chain joins TRBV6-1 to TRBJ2-7; 9 bases are a match to TRBD2. V gave up 4 bases and J gave up 1 base; unmatched junction bases: 8. The CDR3 sequence is 16 residues long. Germline V gene data show CDR1 as MNHNS and CDR2 as SASEGT.

V usage is TRBV9 and J usage is TRBJ2-2; D is ambiguous. The germline V gene has CDR1 SGDLS and CDR2 YYNGEE. The ends were cut back, 3 bases at V and 6 bases at J, with 12 bases in the middle. CDR3 size: 14 residues. The CDR3 loop reads CASSGAFFPGELFF. As DNA, the CDR3 is TGTGCCAGCAGCGGAGCTTTTTTTCCCGGGGAGCTGTTTTTT. The variable domain in full, completed from reference TRBV9 and TRBJ2-2, reads DSGVTQTPKHLITATGQRVTLRCSPRSGDLSVYWYQQSLDQGLQFLIQYYNGEERAKGNILERFSAQQFPDLHSELNLSSLELGDSALYFCASSGAFFPGELFFGEGSRLTVL.

This CDR3 is CASSPTQGATNEKLFF. The CDR3 DNA sequence: TGTGCCAGTAGCCCTACACAGGGGGCAACTAATGAAAAACTGTTTTTT. V is TRBV19 and J is TRBJ1-4; 8 bases line up with TRBD1. Trimming removed 6 bases from V and 0 bases from J; junction bases left unmatched: 6. The germline V gene encodes CDR1 LNHDA and CDR2 SQIVND (reference sequence). CDR3 length: 16 residues. The entire variable domain, with the rest obtained from reference TRBV19 and TRBJ1-4, is as follows: DGGITQSPKYLFRKEGQNVTLSCEQNLNHDAMYWYRQDPGQGLRLIYYSQIVNDFQKGDIAEGYSVSREKKESFPLTVTSAQKNPTAFYLCASSPTQGATNEKLFFGSGTQLSVL.